Shown below are 24 T cell receptor beta chains from a single sample sequenced in a study of blood T cells in healthy people across ages (dated by TCRdb to the mid-2010s). Library prep was done by 5' RACE. The data were produced on an Illumina HiSeq 2500. A second PCR of roughly 6 to 11 cycles was run with a J-beta primer mix and a sample-barcoded 5' primer. TCRdb trimmed the raw reads at Q25, called clones with MiXCR and kept productive beta chains. Rows with one shared CDR3 protein collapse into an entry with the most common genes and DNA. This sample lists 600,000 to 900,000 distinct CDR3 sequences; 20% to 30% were detected once. The ten largest clones represent 3% of the sample. These same data were also listed under a study on T cells of mothers and their children.

Sequencing used blood. These receptors all come from a boy aged 5-17 years in good health.

This clonotype occurred many times. The J gene is TRBJ2-5, the V gene TRBV12-3 or TRBV12-4, with no clear D. Trimming took 5 bases from V and 3 from J, leaving 7 bases between them. CDR3 length equals 12 residues. The CDR3 region is CASSLQEETQYF. CDR3 DNA: TGTGCCAGCAGTCTACAAGAAGAGACCCAGTACTTC.

This clonotype was seen a handful of times. This chain links TRBV7-9 with TRBJ1-2, with unresolved D. Germline CDR1 is SEHNR and CDR2 is FQNEAQ (reference sequence). CDR3 size: 12 residues. The ends were cut back, 7 bases at V and 13 bases at J, with 19 bases in the middle. The CDR3 region is CASTVPGWTLTF. CDR3 bases: TGTGCCAGCACAGTGCCCGGGTGGACGCTCACCTTC.

V gene TRBV20-1 combines with J gene TRBJ2-5; D remains ambiguous. The CDR3 loop spans 12 amino acids. In germline, CDR1 is DFQATT, CDR2 SNEGSKA (reference sequence). V lost 6 bases, J lost 3 bases, and 11 bases lay in between. This chain's CDR3 is CSAIVGKETQYF. Here the CDR3 DNA reads TGCAGTGCAATAGTGGGTAAAGAGACCCAGTACTTC.

The chain couples TRBV20-1 to TRBJ1-1; D is possibly TRBD1 (5 bases). CDR3 length: 14 amino acids. Trimming pared 3 bases from V and 4 bases from J, leaving 15 bases between. Germline CDR1 is DFQATT and CDR2 is SNEGSKA (reference sequence). The CDR3 region is CSARREPGGTEAFF. As DNA, the CDR3 is TGCAGTGCTAGGAGGGAGCCCGGGGGCACTGAAGCTTTCTTT.

In this sample, this clonotype turned up a few times. The chain has TRBV5-1 and TRBJ1-2; 7 nucleotides agree with TRBD1. Germline CDR1 SGHRS, CDR2 YFSETQ. This CDR3 contains 18 residues. J lost 3 bases, V lost 4 bases, and 18 bases had no gene match. The CDR3 loop is CASSPRPSTGAEYYGYTF. The CDR3 DNA reads TGCGCCAGCAGCCCCAGACCCTCAACAGGGGCGGAATACTATGGCTACACCTTC.

The chain has TRBV14 and TRBJ2-1; D uncertain. V shed 1 base and J shed 0 bases, with 10 bases lying between them. The CDR3 totals 16 residues. Per germline, CDR1 SGHDN and CDR2 FVKESK. This CDR3 reads CASSQGPQSSYNEQFF. The CDR3 nucleotides are TGTGCCAGCAGCCAAGGTCCACAGAGCTCCTACAATGAGCAGTTCTTC.

The DNA for the CDR3 is TGTGCCAGCAGCGTAGAACTAGTGGTGGGTCAACAAGAGACCCAGTACTTC. Its protein is CASSVELVVGQQETQYF. The chain recombines TRBV9 with TRBJ2-5, with D perhaps matching TRBD2 (5 bases). V lost 0 bases to trimming and J lost 2 bases, with 17 bases between them. In germline, CDR1 is SGDLS, CDR2 YYNGEE. This CDR3 comprises 17 residues. Together with reference TRBV9 and TRBJ2-5, the CDR3 gives the full variable domain: DSGVTQTPKHLITATGQRVTLRCSPRSGDLSVYWYQQSLDQGLQFLIQYYNGEERAKGNILERFSAQQFPDLHSELNLSSLELGDSALYFCASSVELVVGQQETQYFGPGTRLLVL.

The chain has TRBV13 and TRBJ2-3; 10 positions agree with TRBD1. CDR3 length equals 16 residues. Germline CDR1 is PRHDT and CDR2 is FYEKMQ (reference sequence). With 5 bases clipped from V and 4 bases from J, the junction kept 9 bases outside the gene matches. This CDR3 is CASSKRTGGLPDTQYF. The CDR3 DNA sequence: TGTGCCAGCAGCAAACGGACAGGGGGTTTGCCAGATACGCAGTATTTT. The variable domain in full, completed from reference TRBV13 and TRBJ2-3, reads AAGVIQSPRHLIKEKRETATLKCYPIPRHDTVYWYQQGPGQDPQFLISFYEKMQSDKGSIPDRFSAQQFSDYHSELNMSSLELGDSALYFCASSKRTGGLPDTQYFGPGTRLTVL.

Only a few counts were recorded for this clonotype. One junction end does not reproduce the germline sequence, and a read error may be involved. The chain has TRBV2 and TRBJ2-1; possibly TRBD1 for D (5 bases). This CDR3 has 13 residues. CDR1 is SNHLY and CDR2 is FYNNEI in the germline V gene. The CDR3 DNA is TGTGCCAGCAGTGACCAGGGATACAATGAACAGTTCTTC. Translation: CASSDQGYNEQFF.

The chain recombines TRBV10-3 with TRBJ2-3; D possibly corresponds to TRBD2 (5 bases). Trimming removed 0 bases at V and 6 bases at J, with 19 bases between. CDR1 ENHRY and CDR2 SYGVKD come from the germline V gene. The CDR3 length is 17 residues. The CDR3 sequence: CAISESGRGLDMDTQYF. The CDR3 DNA reads TGTGCCATCAGTGAGTCTGGCCGCGGGCTAGATATGGATACGCAGTATTTT.

This clonotype was recorded at least ten times. The chain combines TRBV5-1 with TRBJ2-5; D call uncertain. The CDR3 has 15 amino acids. Germline V CDR1 and CDR2: SGHRS, YFSETQ. Trimming took off 3 bases at V and 2 bases at J, with 14 bases between the two ends. The CDR3 DNA is TGCGCCAGCAGCTCCTCTAGACGGATACAAGAGACCCAGTACTTC. Encoded protein: CASSSSRRIQETQYF.

In this sample, this clonotype turned up a few times. This chain uses TRBV7-2 with TRBJ1-5; D unclear. Trimming took off 2 bases at V and 3 bases at J, with 8 bases between the two ends. The CDR3 runs to 14 residues. Germline loops: CDR1 SGHTA, CDR2 FQGNSA. The CDR3 spells CASSLSQSNQPQHF. The CDR3 coding sequence is TGTGCCAGCAGCTTATCGCAGTCCAATCAGCCCCAGCATTTT.

Here the CDR3 DNA reads TGTGCCAGCAGCCAAGGAGGGACAGGGGGGACTGAAGCTTTCTTT. Translation gives CASSQGGTGGTEAFF. V is TRBV4-2 and J is TRBJ1-1, with 11 positions matching TRBD1. Germline V CDR1 and CDR2: LGHNA, YNFKEQ. The CDR3 runs to 15 residues. Trimming cost V 1 base and J 5 bases; bases outside gene matches: 3.

The chain combines TRBV7-8 with TRBJ2-2, with D unresolved. Germline CDR1 and CDR2: SGHVS and FQNEAQ. This CDR3 has 12 residues. V lost 5 bases to trimming and J lost 7 bases, with 8 bases between them. The CDR3 here is CASSPTVGELFF. DNA of the CDR3: TGTGCCAGCAGCCCTACCGTCGGGGAGCTGTTTTTT.

CDR3 in amino acids: CASSPGLGLNTEAFF. The DNA for the CDR3 is TGTGCCAGCTCACCAGGCTTAGGGCTGAACACTGAAGCTTTCTTT. The chain uses TRBV18 and TRBJ1-1; the D is unclear. Trimming left V 2 bases short and J 0 bases short, with 10 bases between. CDR1 and CDR2 (germline): KGHSH, LQKENI. CDR3 length: 15 amino acids.

This clonotype was seen a few times. This CDR3 reads CAGDEGANTGELFF. CDR3 DNA: TGTGCCGGCGACGAGGGGGCGAACACCGGGGAGCTGTTTTTT. The V gene is TRBV7-9, the J gene TRBJ2-2; tentatively, D is TRBD1 (6 bases). There are 14 residues in the CDR3. Trimming took off 11 bases at V and 0 bases at J, with 13 bases between the two ends. The germline CDR1 and CDR2 sequences are SEHNR and FQNEAQ (reference sequence).

This sequence joins TRBV3-1 and TRBJ2-3; TRBD2 might be the D (5 bases). This CDR3 contains 15 residues. Trimming pared 4 bases from V and 6 bases from J, leaving 17 bases between. CDR1 LGHDT and CDR2 YNNKEL come from the germline V gene (reference sequence). This CDR3 is CASSPPPSNSDTQYF. Written as DNA, the CDR3 is TGTGCCAGCAGCCCTCCCCCTAGCAATTCGGATACGCAGTATTTT.

This chain links TRBV7-9 with TRBJ2-1; D gene unclear. The germline CDR1 and CDR2 sequences are SEHNR and FQNEAQ (reference sequence). Trimming took 1 base from V and 4 from J, leaving 11 bases between them. The CDR3 contains 15 residues. The CDR3 nucleotides read TGTGCCAGCAGCTTAGTAACCCTAGTTTACAATGAGCAGTTCTTC. Its protein is CASSLVTLVYNEQFF.

The chain is built from TRBV24-1 and TRBJ1-2; the D is unclear. Trimming removed 5 bases from V and 0 bases from J, with 15 bases in between. Germline V gene lookup returns CDR1 KGHDR and CDR2 SFDVKD. This CDR3 has 16 residues. The CDR3 loop reads CATSVSADGSNYGYTF. The CDR3 DNA is TGTGCCACCAGTGTCTCCGCCGACGGATCTAACTATGGCTACACCTTC.

This clonotype was seen more than once but under ten times. The rearrangement links TRBV20-1 to TRBJ2-7, with 15 bases identical to TRBD2. This CDR3 contains 14 residues. Per the germline V gene, CDR1 is DFQATT and CDR2 is SNEGSKA (reference sequence). With V trimmed by 6 bases and J by 4 bases, 4 bases remained unmatched. Here the CDR3 reads CSAGGTSGGYEQYF. The DNA for the CDR3 is TGCAGTGCCGGGGGGACTAGCGGGGGGTACGAGCAGTACTTC.

The chain couples TRBV2 to TRBJ1-4; no definite D call. Trimming shortened V by 3 bases and J by 4 bases, and 6 bases separated the two germline ends. Germline V lookup: CDR1 SNHLY, CDR2 FYNNEI. This CDR3 has 13 residues. The CDR3 nucleotides read TGTGCCAGCAGTGAGGGTCTTAATGAAAAACTGTTTTTT. Amino acids: CASSEGLNEKLFF.

The rearrangement joins TRBV4-1 to TRBJ2-7; D possibly corresponds to TRBD1 (5 bases). Germline CDR1 MGHRA, CDR2 YSYEKL. The CDR3 is 14 residues long. Trimming cost V 0 bases and J 4 bases, with 10 bases left between them. CDR3 nucleotide sequence: TGCGCCAGCAGCCAAGAGTTCAGGGCTTACGAGCAGTACTTC. As protein: CASSQEFRAYEQYF.

This rearrangement joins TRBV5-5 to TRBJ1-5; D may be TRBD1 (5 bases). CDR1 and CDR2 (germline): SGHKS, YYEKEE (reference sequence). The CDR3 totals 18 residues. V gave up 4 bases and J gave up 0 bases, with 20 bases separating them. The CDR3, as DNA: TGTGCCAGCAGCCCTAGGGGCGCTGCCCCCTTTAGCAATCAGCCCCAGCATTTT. This encodes CASSPRGAAPFSNQPQHF. The full variable domain, with the rest looked up from reference TRBV5-5 and TRBJ1-5, is DAGVTQSPTHLIKTRGQQVTLRCSPISGHKSVSWYQQVLGQGPQFIFQYYEKEERGRGNFPDRFSARQFPNYSSELNVNALLLGDSALYLCASSPRGAAPFSNQPQHFGDGTRLSIL.

The rearrangement joins TRBV5-1 to TRBJ2-3; 10 bases align to TRBD1. V dropped 2 bases and J dropped 6; count of bases not matched to a gene: 6. The germline CDR1 and CDR2 sequences are SGHRS and YFSETQ. CDR3 length equals 15 residues. DNA for the CDR3: TGCGCCAGCAGCTTTGACGGGACAGGGGAGGATACGCAGTATTTT. Protein sequence: CASSFDGTGEDTQYF. Filled out from reference TRBV5-1 and TRBJ2-3, the complete variable domain reads KAGVTQTPRYLIKTRGQQVTLSCSPISGHRSVSWYQQTPGQGLQFLFEYFSETQRNKGNFPGRFSGRQFSNSRSEMNVSTLELGDSALYLCASSFDGTGEDTQYFGPGTRLTVL.